This T cell receptor (beta chain) comes out of a study of blood T cell repertoires in COVID-19 (dated by TCRdb to the early 2020s). Turning to the overall study: Collaborator samples came from the United States, Italy and Spain and covered acute and convalescent phases of COVID-19. A freely available public database, intended as a resource for researchers studying the immune response to SARS-CoV-2, is where the repertoires were released. A de-identified subject ID, COVID-19 status, age in years and sex were almost always included in the sample metadata. The samples were drawn from the first 160 participants of the ongoing ImmuneRACE study and from under 1,500 subjects provided by 6 global collaborators. Deeply sampled blood TCRbeta repertoires from subjects exposed to, actively infected with, or recovered from COVID-19 were included in the dataset. Where HLA class I and class II types were available, the types were taken from metadata supplied by the sample provider, not from assay-based typing. The material from the prospective study consisted of cDNA or gDNA derived from T cells, B-cell-depleted T cells, or PBMCs. What the authors observed across the whole study: The amount of clinical and demographic metadata varied by source and participant and was provided uncurated.

The germline V gene (reference sequence) yields LGHDT for CDR1 and YNNKEL for CDR2. The CDR3 covers 15 residues, taking in both the cysteine and the phenylalanine. The only DNA kept is the CDR3, 45 bases in frame from the first base. V and J lose 4 bases and 4 bases, and a span of 13 bases separates them. Each collaborating institution followed its own protocols to collect whole blood in K2EDTA tubes. Collaborator samples were shipped for TCRbeta analysis as frozen whole blood, isolated PBMCs, or DNA extracted from either sample type. As for this clone: The antigen it recognizes is unknown. Base-call qualities are not available, and no considerably larger clone is one nucleotide away.

The immunoSEQ Assay, a bias-controlled multiplex PCR, was used to amplify TCRbeta CDR3 regions from genomic DNA. The authors processed their data as follows. The number of nucleated cells in each sample was estimated from the amplification of reference gene primers within the assay. Sequence reads were collapsed and filtered to measure the absolute abundance of every unique TCRbeta CDR3 rearrangement. For each sample, productive Simpson clonality was calculated as the square root of Simpson's diversity index across productive rearrangements. TCRdb mirrors the immuneACCESS table, restricted to in-frame sequences. Some clones are absent from its copies; in checked studies, under half trace to an unresolved V gene, and the reason for the others is unknown. D and trimming come from the DNA, and the V and J calls and clone size come from that table. This sample lists roughly 140,000 clones; around 80% were detected once. The biggest ten clones account for roughly 2% of the sample.

The clonotype was recovered from a woman aged 60-75 years with acute or convalescent COVID-19. Sequenced material: peripheral blood. Here the chain combines TRBV3-1 (or the pseudogene TRBV3-2) and TRBJ2-2, and perhaps TRBD2 as D gene, on 6 matching bases. At the DNA level, the sequence is TGTGCCAGCAGCCCACCCGGGACTTTCACCGGGGAGCTGTTTTTT. This gives the protein CASSPPGTFTGELFF.